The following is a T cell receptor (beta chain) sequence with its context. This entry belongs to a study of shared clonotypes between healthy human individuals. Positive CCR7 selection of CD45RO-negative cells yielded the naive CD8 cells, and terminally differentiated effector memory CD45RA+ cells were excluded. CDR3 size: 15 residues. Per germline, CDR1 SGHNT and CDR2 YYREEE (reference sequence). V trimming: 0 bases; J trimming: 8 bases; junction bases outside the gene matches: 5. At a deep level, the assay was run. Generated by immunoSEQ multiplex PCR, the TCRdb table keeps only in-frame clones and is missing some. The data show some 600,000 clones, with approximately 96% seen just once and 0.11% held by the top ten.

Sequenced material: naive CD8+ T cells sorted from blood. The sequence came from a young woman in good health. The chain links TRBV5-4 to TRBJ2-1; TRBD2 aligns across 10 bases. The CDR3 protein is CASSLASSGRDEQFF. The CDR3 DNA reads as TGTGCCAGCAGCTTGGCTTCTAGCGGGAGAGATGAGCAGTTCTTC.